This T cell receptor (beta chain) was found in a study of T cells in Graves' hyperthyroidism and ophthalmopathy. Study findings and constraints: Among clonotypes expanded in thyroid above 0.001, most were also found in blood. Stable hyperthyroidism was told apart from ophthalmopathy by a model built on 13 V-J features. Ophthalmopathy onset followed model prediction by a median approximately 7 months.

Diagnostic assessment was based on clinical symptoms, serum thyroxine and TRAb, thyroid ultrasound and orbital computed tomography. The V and J ends lost 0 bases and 3 bases respectively, with 4 bases between them. Germline CDR1 and CDR2: SGHRS and YFSETQ. This CDR3 is 13 amino acids long. This clonotype was observed at least ten times. As yet, its antigen is unknown. Researchers amplified the TCR beta CDR3 regions from RNA transcripts. The primer set for the first-round RT-PCR of the TCR CDR3 was HTBI. TCRdb called the multiplex PCR reads again in MiXCR, with one record for every CDR3 protein. Here the sample spans 410,000 or so distinct CDR3 sequences, around 15% being singletons.

Sequencing was performed on blood. The chain carries TRBV5-1 and TRBJ1-5, with unresolved D. This TCR was sampled from a man between 18 and 35 years old with Graves' ophthalmopathy. The DNA of the CDR3 is TGCGCCAGCAGCTTGGATCTCAATCAGCCCCAGCATTTT. This codes for CASSLDLNQPQHF.